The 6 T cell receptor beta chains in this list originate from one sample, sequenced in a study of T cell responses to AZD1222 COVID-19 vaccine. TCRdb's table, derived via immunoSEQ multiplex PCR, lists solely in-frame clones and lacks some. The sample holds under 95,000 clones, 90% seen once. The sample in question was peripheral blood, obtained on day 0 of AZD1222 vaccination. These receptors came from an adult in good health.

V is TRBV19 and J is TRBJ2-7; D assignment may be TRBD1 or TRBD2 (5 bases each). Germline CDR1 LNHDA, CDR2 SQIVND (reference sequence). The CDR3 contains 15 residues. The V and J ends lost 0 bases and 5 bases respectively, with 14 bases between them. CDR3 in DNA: TGTGCCAGTAGTATAGATCTTGAGGGGTTCAACGAGCAGTACTTC. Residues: CASSIDLEGFNEQYF. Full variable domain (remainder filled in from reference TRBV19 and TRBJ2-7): DGGITQSPKYLFRKEGQNVTLSCEQNLNHDAMYWYRQDPGQGLRLIYYSQIVNDFQKGDIAEGYSVSREKKESFPLTVTSAQKNPTAFYLCASSIDLEGFNEQYFGPGTRLTVT.

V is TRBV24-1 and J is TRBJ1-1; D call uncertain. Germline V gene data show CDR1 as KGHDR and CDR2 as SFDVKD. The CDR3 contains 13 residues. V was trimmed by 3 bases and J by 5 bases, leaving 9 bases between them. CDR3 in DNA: TGTGCCACCAGTGATCCCGCTGGGACTGAAGCTTTCTTT. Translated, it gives CATSDPAGTEAFF.

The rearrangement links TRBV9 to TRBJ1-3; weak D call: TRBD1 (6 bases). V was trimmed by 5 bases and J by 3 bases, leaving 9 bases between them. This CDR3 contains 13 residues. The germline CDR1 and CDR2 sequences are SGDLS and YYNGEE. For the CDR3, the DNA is TGTGCCAGCAGGGGGGGCGGTGGAAACACCATATATTTT. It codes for CASRGGGGNTIYF.

The CDR3 region has the DNA TGTGCCAGTAGTATTCAGCCAGGGGCCGGGACCGGGGAGCTGTTTTTT. Translation: CASSIQPGAGTGELFF. The V call is TRBV19, the J call TRBJ2-2; possibly TRBD1 for D (6 bases). Germline V gene sequence: CDR1 LNHDA, CDR2 SQIVND (reference sequence). Trimming removed 3 bases from V and 5 bases from J, with 16 bases in between. This CDR3 contains 16 residues.

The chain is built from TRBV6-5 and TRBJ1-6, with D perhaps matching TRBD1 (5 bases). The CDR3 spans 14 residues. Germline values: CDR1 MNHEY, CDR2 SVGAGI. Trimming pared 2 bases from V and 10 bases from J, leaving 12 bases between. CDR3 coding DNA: TGTGCCAGCAGTTACGCCCGGGGGGGGTCACCCCTCCACTTT. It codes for CASSYARGGSPLHF.

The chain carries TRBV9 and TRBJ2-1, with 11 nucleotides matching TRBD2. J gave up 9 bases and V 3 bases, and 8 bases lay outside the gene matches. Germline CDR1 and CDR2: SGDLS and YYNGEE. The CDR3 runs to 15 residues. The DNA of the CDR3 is TGTGCCAGCAGCGATAGCGGGAGGGCCTTTGTTGAGCAGTTCTTC. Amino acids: CASSDSGRAFVEQFF.